Below, one T cell receptor (beta chain) is given with its context. Its antigen remains unidentified. This sample was included in a study of vaccination effects on CD4 cells after COVID-19. Before any sequencing was done, the ViraFEST assay used viral peptide pools to expand antigen-specific CD4+ T cells. At the end of nine to ten days of culture, CD4+ T cells were isolated. People in the vaccine group had not been infected with SARS-CoV-2 before, and their nucleocapsid antibodies were negative. The researchers cultured fewer than 2.5 million PBMC per well with 9.5 to 10 IU/ml IL-2 and roughly 10 ug/ml peptides. From germline, CDR1 is MGHRA and CDR2 YSYEKL. This CDR3 comprises 15 residues. V dropped 0 bases and J dropped 8 bases, with 14 bases sitting between them. Profiling relied on immunoSEQ multiplex PCR, and the TCRdb table lists in-frame clones only, not all of them. The sample yields approximately 23,000 clones, 65% to 80% seen once.

The TCR was taken from a human donor who received a COVID-19 vaccine. The sequencing here drew on CD4+ T cells from PBMCs cultured with HCoV-NL63 spike peptides, taken before COVID-19 vaccination. V is TRBV4-1 and J is TRBJ2-4; D is possibly TRBD1 (6 bases). CDR3 nucleotide sequence: TGCGCCAGCAGCCAAGAGGGGTGGGCAGGGGACATTCAGTACTTC. It specifies CASSQEGWAGDIQYF.